This record covers a single TCR beta chain. Its cognate antigen is unknown. Trimming took 4 bases from V and 4 from J; bases not matched to a gene: 4. Germline V gene lookup returns CDR1 SGHRS and CDR2 YFSETQ. The CDR3 is made up of 14 amino acids. This sample is part of a study of T cells in localized non-small cell lung cancer. General study points: Appearing in adjacent lung were a median approximately 57 of the top 100 tumor clones. Of the tissues analyzed, uninvolved adjacent lung showed maximal T cell clonality, greater than tumor.

Using immunoSEQ multiplex PCR, the repertoire was profiled, and TCRdb retains in-frame clones only, with some absent. The sample has several thousand clones; about 21% are singletons. The receptor was derived from a man between 35 and 75 years old with stage III squamous cell lung carcinoma. J is TRBJ2-5 and V is TRBV5-1; 10 bases match TRBD2. The specimen comprised lung tumor tissue, sampled before any cancer treatment. The CDR3 protein is CASSPAGGSETQYF. In DNA form, the CDR3 reads TGCGCCAGCAGCCCAGCGGGGGGGTCAGAGACCCAGTACTTC.